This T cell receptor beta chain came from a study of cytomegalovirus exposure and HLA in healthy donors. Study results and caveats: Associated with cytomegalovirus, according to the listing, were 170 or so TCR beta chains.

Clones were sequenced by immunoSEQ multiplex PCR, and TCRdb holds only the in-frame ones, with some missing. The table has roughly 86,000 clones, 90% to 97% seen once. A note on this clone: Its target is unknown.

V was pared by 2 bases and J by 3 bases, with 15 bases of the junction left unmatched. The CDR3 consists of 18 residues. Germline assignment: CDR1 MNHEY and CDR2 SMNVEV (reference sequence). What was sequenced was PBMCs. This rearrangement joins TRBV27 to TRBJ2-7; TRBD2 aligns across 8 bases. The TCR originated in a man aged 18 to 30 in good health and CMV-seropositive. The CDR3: CASSLMAGGPTIHYEQYF. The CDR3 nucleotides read TGTGCCAGCAGTTTAATGGCGGGAGGCCCAACAATTCACTACGAGCAGTACTTC.